The present T cell receptor (beta chain) was sequenced within a study of cytomegalovirus exposure and HLA in healthy donors. The study, taken as a whole, reports: For cytomegalovirus status, the classifier reportedly gave diagnoses with high specificity and sensitivity. Some TCR beta chains (roughly 160 of them) were listed as cytomegalovirus-associated.

Germline-derived CDR1 and CDR2 are GTSNPN and SVGIG (reference sequence). The CDR3 has 16 amino acids. V lost 0 bases and J lost 0, with 12 bases in between. With respect to this clone: Its antigen is as yet unknown.

While the first cohort had over 650 subjects, the donors belonged to the separate validation cohort of 100 to 150 subjects. The repertoire was sequenced with immunoSEQ multiplex PCR; TCRdb's copy has only in-frame clones and lacks some. The repertoire holds about 38,000 clones, with 90% to 95% as singletons. This TCR came from a man in his late teens or twenties in good health and CMV-seronegative. The sample comprised PBMCs. The rearrangement uses TRBV30 and TRBJ1-3, with a weak D call TRBD1 (6 bases). The CDR3 DNA is TGTGCCTGGAGTGTGGGGGGGGGCTTCTCTGGAAACACCATATATTTT. This gives the protein CAWSVGGGFSGNTIYF. Together with reference TRBV30 and TRBJ1-3, the CDR3 gives the full variable domain: SQTIHQWPATLVQPVGSPLSLECTVEGTSNPNLYWYRQAAGRGLQLLFYSVGIGQISSEVPQNLSASRPQDRQFILSSKKLLLSDSGFYLCAWSVGGGFSGNTIYFGEGSWLTVV.